This T cell receptor beta chain derives from a study of cytomegalovirus exposure and HLA in healthy donors. Notes on the study in general: In terms of immune exposure information, only CMV serostatus was available.

For this clone: The antigen remains undetermined.

Primers included in the PCR were 60 Vbeta and 13 Jbeta primers. Using immunoSEQ multiplex PCR, the repertoire was profiled, and TCRdb retains in-frame clones only, with some absent. The data contain under 150,000 clones, under 80% of them seen just once; the ten biggest clones take up less than 3%. The CDR3 runs to 14 residues. Between the trimmed V and J ends, which lost 0 bases and 5 bases, there was a span of 11 bases. Looked up from germline, CDR1 is MNHEY and CDR2 is SMNVEV (reference sequence). Sequencing was performed on PBMCs. This chain uses TRBV27 with TRBJ2-7; D may be TRBD1 (5 bases). This clonotype was sampled from a male donor in good health and CMV-seronegative. In DNA form, the CDR3 reads TGTGCCAGCAGTTTATCCCAGGGTATAGACGAGCAGTACTTC. Its protein is CASSLSQGIDEQYF.